The clone carrying this T cell receptor beta chain was found a few times. What it binds is not known. This record belongs to a study of T cell clonotyping in hematopoietic cell transplantation. Whole-study results and caveats: Graft donor and pretransplant recipient Inverse Simpson Index values predicted broader posttransplant TCR diversity. After transplant, recipient diversity fell while pathologically expanded clonotypes grew through day 180. Cells were unsorted, so CD4 and CD8 contributions were not separated.

Profiled with immunoSEQ multiplex PCR; TCRdb holds only in-frame clones, not every one. The data contain more than 25,000 clones, approximately 77% of them singletons. Noted time point: recipient sample about 28 days before transplant, after cytoreduction. Recipient blood drawn about 28 days pretransplant and days 30, 100, 180 after. The source material was peripheral blood mononuclear cells, sampled before stem cell transplant. This clonotype was obtained from a man aged 50 or older with myelodysplastic syndrome. Some clones in this sample may be carry-over from other donors' samples.

CDR3 sequence: CASSYMGYGYTF. The CDR3 DNA is TGTGCCAGCAGTTATATGGGCTATGGCTACACCTTC. V gene TRBV28 combines with J gene TRBJ1-2; D is unclear. The CDR3 consists of 12 residues. Germline V gene lookup returns CDR1 MDHEN and CDR2 SYDVKM. Trimming cost V 4 bases and J 4 bases, with 7 bases left between them.